The source of this T cell receptor (beta chain) is a study of OX40 agonist ivuxolimab in advanced cancers. Overall study findings and caveats: CD4+ and CD8+ blood T cells expanded clonally by week 6 at 0.1 to 3.0 mg/kg.

The germline gives CDR1 MNHNS, CDR2 SASEGT. Between the trimmed V and J ends, which lost 5 bases and 5 bases, there was a span of 15 bases. This CDR3 region has 14 residues. A remark on this clone: What it recognizes is unknown.

Profiled with immunoSEQ multiplex PCR; TCRdb holds only in-frame clones, not every one. The table has tens of thousands of clones, 86% seen once. This sequence was found in an adult with an advanced solid tumor such as melanoma, head and neck, liver or kidney cancer. The chain recombines TRBV6-1 with TRBJ2-5; D is ambiguous. Specimen: CD4+ or CD8+ T cells sorted from blood, collected in a trial of the OX40 agonist ivuxolimab. CDR3 in amino acids: CASSSGRSPETQYF. The CDR3 DNA is TGTGCCAGCAGTTCCGGACGTTCCCCGGAGACCCAGTACTTC.